One sample yielded the 9 T cell receptor beta chains listed below, sequenced in a study of T cells in Graves' hyperthyroidism and ophthalmopathy. Amplification targeted TCR beta CDR3 regions from RNA transcripts. A set of HTBI primers served as the primers for a first-round RT-PCR of the TCR CDR3. TCRdb fed the multiplex PCR reads into MiXCR, producing one record per CDR3 protein. The table has about 500,000 distinct CDR3 sequences, 16% seen once. Specimen: blood. These receptors originate from a woman aged 30 to 39 with Graves' ophthalmopathy.

Ten or more counts support this clonotype. The CDR3 is CASSAGTSGFEQFF. The CDR3 region has the DNA TGTGCCAGCAGTGCCGGGACTAGCGGTTTTGAGCAGTTCTTC. V usage is TRBV6-1 and J usage is TRBJ2-1, with 11 bases lining up with TRBD2. CDR3 length: 14 amino acids. V was pared by 4 bases and J by 9 bases, with 5 bases of the junction left unmatched. In germline, CDR1 is MNHNS, CDR2 SASEGT.

This clonotype has a count of ten or more. The V and J genes are TRBV20-1 and TRBJ2-3; no definite D call. The CDR3 has 12 residues. V gave up 3 bases and J gave up 5 bases, with 9 bases separating them. Germline assignment: CDR1 DFQATT and CDR2 SNEGSKA (reference sequence). CDR3 nucleotides: TGCAGTGCTAGCTTAGGGCAAGATACGCAGTATTTT. This sequence encodes CSASLGQDTQYF.

This clonotype was counted ten times or more. The chain uses TRBV20-1 and TRBJ2-3, with 8 bases fitting TRBD2. CDR3 length: 16 amino acids. V shed 0 bases and J 6 bases; nucleotides not matched to a gene: 11. The germline gives CDR1 DFQATT, CDR2 SNEGSKA (reference sequence). CDR3 nucleotides: TGCAGTGCTAGAGATATAGCGGGGTCAATCCACGATACGCAGTATTTT. It yields the protein CSARDIAGSIHDTQYF.

There are many counts of this clonotype. This chain links TRBV20-1 with TRBJ2-4, with D possibly matching TRBD2 (7 bases). Trimming took off 6 bases at V and 0 bases at J, with 21 bases between the two ends. Germline-derived CDR1 and CDR2 are DFQATT and SNEGSKA (reference sequence). The CDR3 has 17 residues. The DNA for the CDR3 is TGCAGTGCGCCCGGCCGGGGGGCAGGGCTAGCCAAAAACATTCAGTACTTC. It specifies CSAPGRGAGLAKNIQYF.

This clonotype was counted between two and nine times. The chain uses TRBV25-1 and TRBJ2-1, with no clear D. The V end was cut by 1 base, the J end by 9 bases, with 16 bases between. The CDR3 runs 15 residues. The germline V gene encodes CDR1 MGHDK and CDR2 SYGVNS. In nucleotides, the CDR3 is TGTGCCAGCAGTGAATCGATATTAGGACGTAGTGAGCAGTTCTTC. Translation: CASSESILGRSEQFF.

In its sample, this clonotype was seen many times. V gene TRBV4-1 combines with J gene TRBJ2-7; 7 bases are shared with TRBD1. Germline V CDR1 and CDR2: MGHRA, YSYEKL. The CDR3 has 15 amino acids. Trimming removed 2 bases from V and 4 bases from J; junction bases left unmatched: 8. The DNA of the CDR3 is TGCGCCAGCAGCCAACCAACCGGGACAGTATACGAGCAGTACTTC. Its protein product is CASSQPTGTVYEQYF.

The J gene is TRBJ1-6, the V gene TRBV12-3 or TRBV12-4; D gene unclear. This CDR3 is 13 amino acids long. V lost 6 bases to trimming and J lost 14 bases, with 17 bases between them. The CDR3 region has the DNA TGTGCCAGCAGCTTCGGGTTACCCCGGGCCCTCCACTTT. Translating it yields CASSFGLPRALHF.

The V call is TRBV24-1, the J call TRBJ1-2; a weak D match, TRBD1 (6 bases). Germline V gene lookup returns CDR1 KGHDR and CDR2 SFDVKD. V lost 5 bases and J lost 7, with 19 bases in between. The CDR3 loop spans 15 amino acids. The CDR3 DNA follows: TGTGCCACCAGTGGTGCCGGGGGCGAGGGCGCTGGCTACACCTTC. It is translated as CATSGAGGEGAGYTF.

In this sample, this clonotype turned up a few times. This chain uses TRBV28 with TRBJ1-4; 7 positions match TRBD1. Trimming removed 7 bases from V and 8 bases from J; junction bases left unmatched: 10. From germline, CDR1 is MDHEN and CDR2 SYDVKM. The CDR3 loop spans 14 amino acids. CDR3 in DNA: TGTGCCAGCAATAGTCAGGGGGTTTTGGAAAAACTGTTTTTT. Protein product: CASNSQGVLEKLFF.